The 27 T cell receptor beta chains below all came from one sample that was sequenced in a study of blood T cell repertoires in COVID-19. Only in-frame clones appear in the TCRdb table, and some are missing; sequencing was by immunoSEQ multiplex PCR. The table includes about 130,000 clones, about nine tenths detected once. The sequencing input was peripheral blood. The receptors here all came from a man in his fifties or sixties with acute or convalescent COVID-19.

The genes are TRBV18 and TRBJ2-6; 7 bases match TRBD1. Germline V gene data show CDR1 as KGHSH and CDR2 as LQKENI. Unmatched junction bases numbered 1, after V lost 6 bases and J lost 2 bases. The CDR3 totals 14 residues. The CDR3 nucleotides are TGTGCCAGCTCTACAGGGGCTGGGGCCAACGTCCTGACTTTC. Encoded protein: CASSTGAGANVLTF.

J is TRBJ2-1 and V is TRBV5-1; D gene unclear. V dropped 1 base and J dropped 3 bases, with 11 bases sitting between them. The CDR3 length is 15 residues. Per germline, CDR1 SGHRS and CDR2 YFSETQ. CDR3 DNA sequence: TGCGCCAGCAGCTTGACTAAAAATGACTACAATGAGCAGTTCTTC. Protein: CASSLTKNDYNEQFF.

The chain links TRBV28 to TRBJ1-2, with no clear D. The CDR3 loop spans 13 amino acids. Germline V gene data show CDR1 as MDHEN and CDR2 as SYDVKM. Trimming took 2 bases from V and 3 from J, leaving 7 bases between them. CDR3 sequence: CASSLGPDYGYTF. CDR3 in DNA: TGTGCCAGCAGTTTAGGGCCCGACTATGGCTACACCTTC.

This rearrangement joins TRBV4-1 to TRBJ1-2; TRBD1 matches at 9 bases. There are 17 residues in the CDR3. Germline V gives CDR1 MGHRA, CDR2 YSYEKL. The V segment lost 1 base and the J segment 2 bases; nucleotides outside the gene matches: 8. CDR3 amino acids: CASSQGRGDRVNYGYTF. The CDR3 nucleotides read TGCGCCAGCAGCCAAGGAAGGGGGGACAGGGTAAACTATGGCTACACCTTC.

A single count supports this clone. The rearrangement uses TRBV5-6 and TRBJ2-2; D ambiguous. Germline CDR1 and CDR2: SGHDT and YYEEEE. The CDR3 is 16 amino acids. Trimming shortened V by 0 bases and J by 2 bases, and 11 bases separated the two germline ends. In nucleotides, the CDR3 is TGTGCCAGCAGCTTGGTAGTCGTTACTAACACCGGGGAGCTGTTTTTT. This codes for CASSLVVVTNTGELFF.

CDR3 in DNA: TGCGCCAGCAGCTTGGTAGGGGAGGGAGCGAACACTGAAGCTTTCTTT. It encodes CASSLVGEGANTEAFF. This sequence joins TRBV5-1 and TRBJ1-1; D perhaps matches TRBD1 (5 bases). Germline CDR1 reads SGHRS; CDR2 reads YFSETQ. V was shortened by 0 bases and J by 1 base, with 13 bases between the two germline ends. The CDR3 has 16 residues.

The rearrangement joins TRBV2 to TRBJ2-3, with D possibly matching TRBD2 (5 bases). Germline-derived CDR1 and CDR2 are SNHLY and FYNNEI. The CDR3 has 17 residues. Trimming removed 2 bases at V and 4 bases at J, with 19 bases between. CDR3 bases: TGTGCCAGCAGTGAAAGACGGGCCGGGGTTTGGGCAGATACGCAGTATTTT. Its translation: CASSERRAGVWADTQYF.

The rearrangement joins TRBV5-6 to TRBJ2-3, with D maybe TRBD2 (6 bases). Germline CDR1 and CDR2: SGHDT and YYEEEE. CDR3 size: 14 residues. V gave up 2 bases and J gave up 14 bases, with 21 bases separating them. Here the CDR3 reads CASSFWRGEDGAYF. In DNA, the CDR3 is TGTGCCAGCAGCTTCTGGCGGGGAGAGGACGGTGCGTATTTT.

This clone was seen more than once but under ten times. This sequence joins TRBV9 and TRBJ2-1, with 7 bases aligning to TRBD2. Germline CDR1 is SGDLS and CDR2 is YYNGEE. V was pared by 3 bases and J by 10 bases, with 19 bases of the junction left unmatched. This CDR3 comprises 17 residues. This chain's CDR3 is CASSDARGGRALREQFF. The CDR3 coding sequence is TGTGCCAGCAGCGATGCCCGCGGAGGGAGGGCCTTACGAGAGCAGTTCTTC.

The rearrangement links TRBV3-1 (or the pseudogene TRBV3-2) to TRBJ2-2; 8 bases match TRBD1. The CDR3 loop spans 15 amino acids. Germline lookup yields CDR1 LGHDT and CDR2 YNNKEL (reference sequence). The V gene end was trimmed by 6 bases and the J gene end by 3 bases; junction bases not matched to a gene: 6. CDR3 sequence: CASRRTGRYTGELFF. The CDR3 coding sequence is TGTGCCAGCAGGCGGACAGGGCGGTACACCGGGGAGCTGTTTTTT.

The chain uses TRBV29-1 and TRBJ1-6, with D hard to call. CDR1 is SQVTM and CDR2 is ANQGSEA in the germline V gene. Between the trimmed V and J ends, which lost 5 bases and 7 bases, there was a span of 9 bases. The CDR3 extends over 12 amino acids. The CDR3 DNA reads as TGCAGCGTTTCAGAGAGGAATTCACCCCTCCACTTT. Translated, it gives CSVSERNSPLHF. Using reference TRBV29-1 and TRBJ1-6 for the parts outside the CDR3, the full variable domain is SAVISQKPSRDICQRGTSLTIQCQVDSQVTMMFWYRQQPGQSLTLIATANQGSEATYESGFVIDKFPISRPNLTFSTLTVSNMSPEDSSIYLCSVSERNSPLHFGNGTRLTVT.

V is TRBV7-3 and J is TRBJ2-1, with 9 bases identical to TRBD2. The CDR3 has 15 amino acids. V shed 2 bases and J 5 bases; nucleotides not matched to a gene: 4. Germline CDR1 SGHTA, CDR2 FQGTGA. CDR3 region: CASSLGLAPNNEQFF. The CDR3 coding sequence is TGTGCCAGCAGCTTAGGACTAGCGCCGAACAATGAGCAGTTCTTC.

Comment on this clone: Other DNA sequences from this sample encode an identical CDR3 as well. The genes are TRBV5-1 and TRBJ1-1; perhaps TRBD1 as D (5 bases). CDR3 length: 14 amino acids. Trimming shortened V by 3 bases and J by 1 base, and 10 bases separated the two germline ends. Germline V gives CDR1 SGHRS, CDR2 YFSETQ. The CDR3: CASSYQGGNTEAFF. The CDR3 DNA sequence: TGCGCCAGCAGCTACCAGGGCGGGAACACTGAAGCTTTCTTT.

The chain joins TRBV19 to TRBJ1-4; the match to TRBD1 covers 9 bases. V lost 5 bases and J lost 8; bases outside the gene matches: 12. Germline V gene sequence: CDR1 LNHDA, CDR2 SQIVND (reference sequence). CDR3 length: 16 residues. Written as DNA, the CDR3 is TGTGCCAGTAGTCGATTCGGACAGGGGCCTCCCGAAAAACTGTTTTTT. Translating gives CASSRFGQGPPEKLFF. Complete variable domain (other parts from reference TRBV19 and TRBJ1-4): DGGITQSPKYLFRKEGQNVTLSCEQNLNHDAMYWYRQDPGQGLRLIYYSQIVNDFQKGDIAEGYSVSREKKESFPLTVTSAQKNPTAFYLCASSRFGQGPPEKLFFGSGTQLSVL.

The chain is built from TRBV10-3 and TRBJ2-7, with 8 bases lining up with TRBD1. This CDR3 has 13 amino acids. Trimming removed 0 bases from V and 6 bases from J; junction bases left unmatched: 1. The V gene's germline CDR1 is ENHRY and CDR2 SYGVKD. The DNA of the CDR3 is TGTGCCATCAGTGAGTCCGGGACAGGCGAGCAGTACTTC. This encodes CAISESGTGEQYF.

The genes are TRBV5-1 and TRBJ1-2; possible D gene TRBD1, 6 bases. V lost 0 bases to trimming and J lost 7 bases, with 19 bases between them. CDR3 size: 16 residues. Looked up from germline, CDR1 is SGHRS and CDR2 is YFSETQ. CDR3 loop: CASSLDGAAGAGGYTF. In DNA, the CDR3 is TGCGCCAGCAGCTTGGATGGGGCAGCGGGGGCTGGTGGCTACACCTTC.

The chain is built from TRBV5-1 and TRBJ2-3; 8 positions match TRBD1. Per the germline V gene, CDR1 is SGHRS and CDR2 is YFSETQ. J was trimmed by 2 bases and V by 4 bases; bases with no gene match: 9. CDR3 size: 16 residues. CDR3: CASSRTGRTYTDTQYF. The CDR3 nucleotides read TGCGCCAGCAGCCGGACAGGGAGGACTTACACAGATACGCAGTATTTT.

As concerns this clone: The same CDR3 also results from other DNA sequences found in this sample. This chain uses TRBV11-2 with TRBJ2-3; D not resolved. The CDR3 runs to 13 residues. Germline loops: CDR1 SGHAT, CDR2 FQNNGV. V lost 2 bases and J 1 base, leaving 4 bases between the germline ends. CDR3 loop: CASSLTGTDTQYF. CDR3 nucleotide sequence: TGTGCCAGCAGCTTAACAGGCACAGATACGCAGTATTTT.

V usage is TRBV5-6 and J usage is TRBJ2-5; 8 bases align to TRBD2. Per the germline V gene, CDR1 is SGHDT and CDR2 is YYEEEE. This CDR3 has 17 residues. The trim removed 3 bases at V and 1 base at J, leaving 11 bases unmatched. The CDR3 loop is CASSSLAGTDFQETQYF. Here the CDR3 DNA reads TGTGCCAGCAGCTCCTTAGCGGGAACCGATTTCCAAGAGACCCAGTACTTC.

The table lists this clone with a few counts. Other DNA sequences of this sample code for an identical CDR3. The V gene is TRBV10-3, the J gene TRBJ1-1; perhaps TRBD1 as D (6 bases). CDR1 is ENHRY, CDR2 SYGVKD, per germline. The germline V and J ends were trimmed by 9 bases and 0 bases, with 11 bases remaining between them. The CDR3 totals 13 residues. CDR3 region: CAITTGMNTEAFF. For the CDR3, the DNA is TGTGCCATTACAACAGGGATGAACACTGAAGCTTTCTTT.

The chain carries TRBV12-2 and TRBJ1-5. TRBV12-2 is recorded as a pseudogene. CDR3 length: 14 amino acids. The CDR3 here is CASRSPAEGQPQHF. For the CDR3, the DNA is TGTGCAAGTCGCTCCCCTGCCGAGGGTCAGCCCCAGCATTTT.

This chain links TRBV5-8 with TRBJ1-2; D remains unclear. The ends were cut back, 4 bases at V and 4 bases at J, with 11 bases in the middle. The germline gives CDR1 SGHTS, CDR2 YDEGEE. The CDR3 is 13 residues long. The CDR3 spells CASSPPKLYGYTF. The CDR3 DNA reads as TGTGCCAGCAGCCCGCCCAAACTCTATGGCTACACCTTC. The full variable domain, completed using reference TRBV5-8 and TRBJ1-2, is EAGVTQSPTHLIKTRGQQATLRCSPISGHTSVYWYQQALGLGLQFLLWYDEGEERNRGNFPPRFSGRQFPNYSSELNVNALELEDSALYLCASSPPKLYGYTFGSGTRLTVV.

This rearrangement joins TRBV9 to TRBJ1-2; tentatively, D is TRBD1 (5 bases). CDR1 and CDR2 from the germline V gene are SGDLS and YYNGEE. The CDR3 has 13 residues. With 0 bases removed from V and 6 bases from J, the gap between germline ends came to 9 bases. The CDR3 protein is CASSVATGDGYTF. Written as DNA, the CDR3 is TGTGCCAGCAGCGTAGCTACGGGGGATGGCTACACCTTC.

J is TRBJ1-3 and V is TRBV3-1 (or the pseudogene TRBV3-2); D might be TRBD1 (5 bases). The length of the CDR3 is 14 residues. The germline V gene has CDR1 LGHDT and CDR2 YNNKEL (reference sequence). V lost 3 bases, J lost 0 bases, and 6 bases lay in between. CDR3 coding DNA: TGTGCCAGCAGCCAGACAGCCTCTGGAAACACCATATATTTT. Translation gives CASSQTASGNTIYF.

CDR3 coding DNA: TGTGCCAGCAGTCCTGACAGGGCAGGGGGTGGGAGTTTCTTT. It is translated as CASSPDRAGGGSFF. The V and J genes are TRBV6-4 and TRBJ1-1; 7 nucleotides align to TRBD1. J was trimmed by 13 bases and V by 5 bases; bases with no gene match: 16. The germline CDR1 and CDR2 sequences are MRHNA and SNTAGT. The CDR3 totals 14 residues.

The chain is built from TRBV5-1 and TRBJ1-1; 10 bases map to TRBD1. The germline V gene has CDR1 SGHRS and CDR2 YFSETQ. The junction had 8 bases not matched to a gene; V was cut back by 4 bases and J by 2 bases. The CDR3 has 16 amino acids. The CDR3 here is CASSQTGGDYNTEAFF. The CDR3 DNA reads TGCGCCAGCAGCCAGACAGGGGGCGATTATAACACTGAAGCTTTCTTT.

This clone was counted between two and nine times. The chain carries TRBV19 and TRBJ1-5, with D tentatively TRBD1 (5 bases). The CDR3 loop spans 15 amino acids. Per germline, CDR1 LNHDA and CDR2 SQIVND (reference sequence). V was shortened by 5 bases and J by 7 bases, with 18 bases between the two germline ends. CDR3 nucleotides: TGTGCCAGTAGTCCCCCCGGGACTTGGAAACAGCCCCAGCATTTT. It encodes CASSPPGTWKQPQHF. The whole variable domain, remainder taken from reference TRBV19 and TRBJ1-5, is DGGITQSPKYLFRKEGQNVTLSCEQNLNHDAMYWYRQDPGQGLRLIYYSQIVNDFQKGDIAEGYSVSREKKESFPLTVTSAQKNPTAFYLCASSPPGTWKQPQHFGDGTRLSIL.